This paragraph covers one T cell receptor beta chain sequence. With 60 Vbeta and 13 Jbeta primers, the PCR was carried out. Libraries were prepared by immunoSEQ multiplex PCR; TCRdb keeps only in-frame clonotypes and omits some of them. The sample holds approximately 160,000 clones, around 80% seen once. Losses at the gene ends were 4 bases for V and 4 bases for J; bases not matched to a gene: 12. CDR1 and CDR2 from the germline V gene are KGHSH and LQKENI. This CDR3 region has 17 residues. The sample comes from a study of cytomegalovirus exposure and HLA in healthy donors. This receptor was obtained from a woman aged 50 to 60 in good health and CMV-seropositive. The rearrangement joins TRBV18 to TRBJ2-5, with 10 bases aligning to TRBD2. The specimen was PBMCs. CDR3: CASSRDIQRGGPETQYF. The CDR3 region has the DNA TGTGCCAGCTCACGCGATATCCAGCGGGGGGGCCCAGAGACCCAGTACTTC.